A selection of T cell receptor beta chains follows, all from one sample in a study of CD8+ T cells in alopecia areata. Generated by immunoSEQ multiplex PCR, the TCRdb table keeps only in-frame clones and is missing some. Here the sample spans about 120,000 clones, roughly 50% being singletons. This specimen consisted of CD4+ T cells sorted from blood, obtained at week 24, from a patient treated with tofacitinib. The receptors derive from a human donor with alopecia areata. The CDR3 runs from the conserved cysteine through the conserved F or W. Each record gives: V gene, CDR3 length, clone size, J gene, D gene, CDR3 DNA, CDR3 protein. A D gene is named only where the DNA matches it firmly. Rows may omit the clone size; those that give it use once, few, many or a size class.

v_call: TRBV29-1; cdr3_length: 12; clone_size: -; j_call: TRBJ1-3; d_call: -; cdr3_nt: TGCAGCGTGGACAGAGGACGGAACACCATATATTTT; cdr3_aa: CSVDRGRNTIYF
v_call: TRBV7-9; cdr3_length: 13; clone_size: -; j_call: TRBJ1-2; d_call: -; cdr3_nt: TGTGCCAGCAGCTTAGGTCAATCGGATGGCTACACCTTC; cdr3_aa: CASSLGQSDGYTF
v_call: TRBV19; cdr3_length: 14; clone_size: once; j_call: TRBJ1-2; d_call: TRBD1; cdr3_nt: TGTGCCAGTAGTCCCCTGGGACAGGGACATCTCTACACCTTC; cdr3_aa: CASSPLGQGHLYTF
v_call: TRBV7-8; cdr3_length: 14; clone_size: -; j_call: TRBJ2-7; d_call: -; cdr3_nt: TGTGCCAGCAGCTCCAGGGGGCGGGAGTACGAGCAGTACTTC; cdr3_aa: CASSSRGREYEQYF
v_call: TRBV5-6; cdr3_length: 18; clone_size: -; j_call: TRBJ2-3; d_call: -; cdr3_nt: TGTGCCAGCAGCCGTTCTCCCGGACTGAAGAGTATCACAGATACGCAGTATTTT; cdr3_aa: CASSRSPGLKSITDTQYF
v_call: TRBV29-1; cdr3_length: 13; clone_size: few; j_call: TRBJ1-1; d_call: TRBD1; cdr3_nt: TGCAGCGTTGACCCGGACAGGGGGCTCCAGGCTTTCTTT; cdr3_aa: CSVDPDRGLQAFF
v_call: TRBV5-4; cdr3_length: 14; clone_size: -; j_call: TRBJ1-2; d_call: TRBD1; cdr3_nt: TGTGCCAGCAGCCCCGGGACAGGGGCCCTGGGCTACACCTTC; cdr3_aa: CASSPGTGALGYTF
v_call: TRBV5-6; cdr3_length: 14; clone_size: -; j_call: TRBJ2-5; d_call: TRBD2; cdr3_nt: TGTGCCAGCAGCCTTGGACTAGCTCAAGAGACCCAGTACTTC; cdr3_aa: CASSLGLAQETQYF
v_call: TRBV5-6; cdr3_length: 15; clone_size: -; j_call: TRBJ1-2; d_call: TRBD1; cdr3_nt: TGTGCCAGCAGCTTGGGGCAGGGGGCAGACTATGGCTACACCTTC; cdr3_aa: CASSLGQGADYGYTF
v_call: TRBV9; cdr3_length: 15; clone_size: -; j_call: TRBJ2-1; d_call: TRBD1; cdr3_nt: TGTGCCAGCAGCGTAGCTCCGGACAGGGGGATTGAGCAGTTCTTC; cdr3_aa: CASSVAPDRGIEQFF
v_call: TRBV5-4; cdr3_length: 16; clone_size: -; j_call: TRBJ2-5; d_call: TRBD2; cdr3_nt: TGTGCCAGCAGCTTGGGGACTAGCGGGGGGCTAGAGACCCAGTACTTC; cdr3_aa: CASSLGTSGGLETQYF
v_call: TRBV10-3; cdr3_length: 14; clone_size: -; j_call: TRBJ2-3; d_call: TRBD1; cdr3_nt: TGTGCCATCAGGGAACAGGGGGCGCGGGATACGCAGTATTTT; cdr3_aa: CAIREQGARDTQYF
v_call: TRBV12-5; cdr3_length: 18; clone_size: once; j_call: TRBJ2-7; d_call: -; cdr3_nt: TGTGCTAGTGGTTTGGTAGGGGTAGGGGCTAGCGCACCCTACGAGCAGTACTTC; cdr3_aa: CASGLVGVGASAPYEQYF
v_call: TRBV7-9; cdr3_length: 12; clone_size: -; j_call: TRBJ1-1; d_call: TRBD1; cdr3_nt: TGTGCCAGCAGCCTTCTGACAGGGGAAGCTTTCTTT; cdr3_aa: CASSLLTGEAFF
v_call: TRBV5-4; cdr3_length: 17; clone_size: few; j_call: TRBJ2-3; d_call: TRBD2; cdr3_nt: TGTGCCAGCAGCCACCCAGGAAGGCGGGGGAGCACAGATACGCAGTATTTT; cdr3_aa: CASSHPGRRGSTDTQYF
v_call: TRBV6-5; cdr3_length: 14; clone_size: -; j_call: TRBJ1-4; d_call: -; cdr3_nt: TGTGCCAGCAGTCAACGACAGAGTAATGAAAAACTGTTTTTT; cdr3_aa: CASSQRQSNEKLFF
v_call: TRBV2; cdr3_length: 13; clone_size: -; j_call: TRBJ2-2; d_call: -; cdr3_nt: TGTGCCAGCTCGGGACTCCTTGTCGGGGAGCTGTTTTTT; cdr3_aa: CASSGLLVGELFF
v_call: TRBV27; cdr3_length: 15; clone_size: few; j_call: TRBJ1-6; d_call: -; cdr3_nt: TGTGCCAGCAGTTTCCGGACGGCAGATAATTCACCCCTCCACTTT; cdr3_aa: CASSFRTADNSPLHF
v_call: TRBV7-2; cdr3_length: 18; clone_size: -; j_call: TRBJ1-5; d_call: -; cdr3_nt: TGTGCCAGCAGCTTAGCGCCCCCCTCTGTGGACAACAATCAGCCCCAGCATTTT; cdr3_aa: CASSLAPPSVDNNQPQHF
v_call: TRBV23-1; cdr3_length: 12; clone_size: -; j_call: TRBJ1-1; d_call: -; cdr3_nt: TGCGCCAGCAGTCAATTTAACACTGAAGCTTTCTTT; cdr3_aa: CASSQFNTEAFF
v_call: TRBV10-3; cdr3_length: 15; clone_size: -; j_call: TRBJ2-6; d_call: TRBD1; cdr3_nt: TGTGCCATCAGGGGACAGGGAACTGGGGCCAACGTCCTGACTTTC; cdr3_aa: CAIRGQGTGANVLTF
v_call: TRBV29-1; cdr3_length: 13; clone_size: -; j_call: TRBJ1-1; d_call: -; cdr3_nt: TGCAGCGTTGACAAGACAGGGAACACTGAAGCTTTCTTT; cdr3_aa: CSVDKTGNTEAFF
v_call: TRBV9; cdr3_length: 17; clone_size: -; j_call: TRBJ2-3; d_call: -; cdr3_nt: TGTGCCAGCAGCGCCCTTCATGGATTGGGCGGGACAGATACGCAGTATTTT; cdr3_aa: CASSALHGLGGTDTQYF
v_call: TRBV10-3; cdr3_length: 13; clone_size: -; j_call: TRBJ2-5; d_call: -; cdr3_nt: TGTGCCATCAGAACCGAGGGCGTAGAGACCCAGTACTTC; cdr3_aa: CAIRTEGVETQYF
v_call: TRBV5-6; cdr3_length: 16; clone_size: -; j_call: TRBJ1-1; d_call: -; cdr3_nt: TGTGCCAGCAGCTTGGCCCTGGGGCAGGTTAACACTGAAGCTTTCTTT; cdr3_aa: CASSLALGQVNTEAFF
v_call: TRBV14; cdr3_length: 16; clone_size: -; j_call: TRBJ1-2; d_call: TRBD1; cdr3_nt: TGTGCCAGCAGCCAAGATATCGGGACAGGAACCTATGGCTACACCTTC; cdr3_aa: CASSQDIGTGTYGYTF
v_call: TRBV6-5; cdr3_length: 13; clone_size: -; j_call: TRBJ1-4; d_call: -; cdr3_nt: TGTGCCAGCAGGGGCAGGGGTGGTGAAAAACTGTTTTTT; cdr3_aa: CASRGRGGEKLFF
v_call: TRBV14; cdr3_length: 11; clone_size: -; j_call: TRBJ2-7; d_call: -; cdr3_nt: TGTGCCAGCAGCCGCGCCTACGAGCAGTACTTC; cdr3_aa: CASSRAYEQYF
v_call: TRBV30; cdr3_length: 13; clone_size: -; j_call: TRBJ1-6; d_call: TRBD1; cdr3_nt: TGTGCCTGGGGACAGGGAGAAGGTTCACCCCTCCACTTT; cdr3_aa: CAWGQGEGSPLHF
v_call: TRBV10-3; cdr3_length: 14; clone_size: -; j_call: TRBJ2-7; d_call: -; cdr3_nt: TGTGCCATCAGCGCCGGGACGGGCGCCTACGAGCAGTACTTC; cdr3_aa: CAISAGTGAYEQYF
v_call: TRBV20-1; cdr3_length: 11; clone_size: -; j_call: TRBJ1-2; d_call: -; cdr3_nt: TGCAGTGCTGGAAGGGAGTATGGCTACACCTTC; cdr3_aa: CSAGREYGYTF
v_call: TRBV2; cdr3_length: 14; clone_size: once; j_call: TRBJ2-4; d_call: TRBD1; cdr3_nt: TGTGCCAGCAGTGATAGACAGGGGGCCAACATTCAGTACTTC; cdr3_aa: CASSDRQGANIQYF
v_call: TRBV30; cdr3_length: 14; clone_size: -; j_call: TRBJ2-5; d_call: TRBD2; cdr3_nt: TGTGCCTGCGGCGGGGGGGCCTTGCAAGAGACCCAGTACTTC; cdr3_aa: CACGGGALQETQYF
v_call: TRBV20-1; cdr3_length: 11; clone_size: -; j_call: TRBJ2-1; d_call: TRBD2; cdr3_nt: TGCAGTGCCAACGGGGGGGATGAGCAGTTCTTC; cdr3_aa: CSANGGDEQFF
v_call: TRBV4-3; cdr3_length: 15; clone_size: few; j_call: TRBJ2-1; d_call: TRBD2; cdr3_nt: TGCGCCAGCAGCCCGGGACTAGCGGGGAAGAATGAGCAGTTCTTC; cdr3_aa: CASSPGLAGKNEQFF
v_call: TRBV29-1; cdr3_length: 13; clone_size: -; j_call: TRBJ2-2; d_call: -; cdr3_nt: TGCAGCGTTGGGGATCTGAACACCGGGGAGCTGTTTTTT; cdr3_aa: CSVGDLNTGELFF
v_call: TRBV9; cdr3_length: 18; clone_size: -; j_call: TRBJ2-2; d_call: -; cdr3_nt: TGTGCCAGCAGCGTTAGTGCCGGTGGCTACCCGAACACCGGGGAGCTGTTTTTT; cdr3_aa: CASSVSAGGYPNTGELFF
v_call: TRBV14; cdr3_length: 14; clone_size: few; j_call: TRBJ2-7; d_call: -; cdr3_nt: TGTGCCAGCAGCCATACAGGGCTTCCCTACGAGCAGTACTTC; cdr3_aa: CASSHTGLPYEQYF
v_call: TRBV5-1; cdr3_length: 16; clone_size: -; j_call: TRBJ1-2; d_call: TRBD1; cdr3_nt: TGCGCCAGCAGCTTGAGGTTGGAGCAGGGGGCGGCTGGCTACACCTTC; cdr3_aa: CASSLRLEQGAAGYTF
v_call: TRBV7-2; cdr3_length: 14; clone_size: -; j_call: TRBJ2-5; d_call: -; cdr3_nt: TGTGCCAGCAGCTTAGTTGGGGACGGCAGGACCCAGTACTTC; cdr3_aa: CASSLVGDGRTQYF